The sequence of this T cell receptor beta chain was determined in a study of T cells in Graves' hyperthyroidism and ophthalmopathy. Whole-study findings and limits: Most thyroid clonotypes with frequency above 0.001 were detected in blood. In simple terms, a model built on 13 V-J features told ophthalmopathy apart from stable hyperthyroidism.

The investigators amplified TCR beta CDR3 regions from RNA transcripts. The HTBI primer set was used in a first-round RT-PCR of the TCR CDR3. TCRdb used MiXCR to reprocess the multiplex PCR reads, holding one entry per CDR3 protein. The sample carries 600,000 to 750,000 distinct CDR3 sequences, 17% recorded once. Clinical symptoms, serum thyroxine, TRAb, thyroid ultrasound and orbital computed tomography informed diagnoses. The authors obtained PBMCs from over 8 ml of fresh peripheral blood. This clonotype occurred many times. Antigen specificity is unknown. CDR3 length: 13 amino acids. V was trimmed by 8 bases and J by 10 bases, leaving 18 bases between them. Looked up from germline, CDR1 is MNHEY and CDR2 is SVGEGT.

This clonotype originated in a man aged 45 to 65 with Graves' hyperthyroidism. Material for sequencing was blood. The chain has TRBV6-2 or TRBV6-3 and TRBJ2-1; D is unclear. In DNA, the CDR3 is TGTGCCAGCTCTGGCCTAGAGACTCGCGAGCAGTTCTTC. It yields the protein CASSGLETREQFF.